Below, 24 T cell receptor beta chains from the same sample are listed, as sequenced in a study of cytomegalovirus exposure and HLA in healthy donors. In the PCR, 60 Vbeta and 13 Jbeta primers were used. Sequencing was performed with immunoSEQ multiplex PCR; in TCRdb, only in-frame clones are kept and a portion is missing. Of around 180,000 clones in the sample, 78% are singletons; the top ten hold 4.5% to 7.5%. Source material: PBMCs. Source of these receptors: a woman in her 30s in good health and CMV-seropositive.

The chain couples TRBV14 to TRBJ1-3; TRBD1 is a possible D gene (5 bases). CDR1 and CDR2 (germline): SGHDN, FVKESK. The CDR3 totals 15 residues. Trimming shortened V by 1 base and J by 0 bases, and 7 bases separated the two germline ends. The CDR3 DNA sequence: TGTGCCAGCAGCCAAGCGGGGGTCTCTGGAAACACCATATATTTT. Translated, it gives CASSQAGVSGNTIYF.

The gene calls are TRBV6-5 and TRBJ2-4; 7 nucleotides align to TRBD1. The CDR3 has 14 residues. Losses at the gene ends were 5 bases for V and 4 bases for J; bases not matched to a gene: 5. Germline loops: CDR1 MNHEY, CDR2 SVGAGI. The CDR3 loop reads CASSKGQSKNIQYF. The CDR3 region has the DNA TGTGCCAGCAGTAAGGGACAGTCGAAAAACATTCAGTACTTC.

This chain's CDR3 is CASSSRRAETNEQFF. CDR3 DNA: TGTGCCAGCAGCTCTAGGAGGGCCGAGACCAATGAGCAGTTCTTC. This rearrangement joins TRBV11-3 to TRBJ2-1, with D possibly TRBD2 on 6 matching bases. V lost 4 bases to trimming and J lost 6 bases, with 16 bases between them. The CDR3 sequence is 15 residues long. From germline, CDR1 is SGHNT and CDR2 YENEEA.

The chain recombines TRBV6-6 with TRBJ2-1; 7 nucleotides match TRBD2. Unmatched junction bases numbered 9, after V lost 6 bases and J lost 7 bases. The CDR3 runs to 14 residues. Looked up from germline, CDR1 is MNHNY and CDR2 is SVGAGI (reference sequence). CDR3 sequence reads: CASSEGLTINEQFF. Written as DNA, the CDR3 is TGTGCCAGCAGCGAGGGACTAACTATTAATGAGCAGTTCTTC.

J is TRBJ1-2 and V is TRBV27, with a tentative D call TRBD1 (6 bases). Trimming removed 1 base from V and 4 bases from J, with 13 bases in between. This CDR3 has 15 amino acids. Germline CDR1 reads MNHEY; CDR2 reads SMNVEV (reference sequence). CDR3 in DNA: TGTGCCAGCAGTTTATATGGGGGCACGAGCTATGGCTACACCTTC. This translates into CASSLYGGTSYGYTF.

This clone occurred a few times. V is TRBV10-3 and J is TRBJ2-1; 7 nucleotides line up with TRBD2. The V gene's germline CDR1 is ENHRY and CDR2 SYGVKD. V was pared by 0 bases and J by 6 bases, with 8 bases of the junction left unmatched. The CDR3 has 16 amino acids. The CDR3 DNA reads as TGTGCCATCAGTGAGTCGATCGGGGGGAGCCGCAATGAGCAGTTCTTC. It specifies CAISESIGGSRNEQFF.

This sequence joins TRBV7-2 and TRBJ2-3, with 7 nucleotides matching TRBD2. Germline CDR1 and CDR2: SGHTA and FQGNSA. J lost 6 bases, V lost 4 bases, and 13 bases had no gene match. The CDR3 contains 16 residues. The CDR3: CASSSDIGARGDTQYF. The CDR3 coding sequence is TGTGCCAGCAGCTCCGACATAGGGGCGCGGGGGGATACGCAGTATTTT. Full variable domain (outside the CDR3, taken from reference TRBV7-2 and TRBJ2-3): GAGVSQSPSNKVTEKGKDVELRCDPISGHTALYWYRQSLGQGLEFLIYFQGNSAPDKSGLPSDRFSAERTGGSVSTLTIQRTQQEDSAVYLCASSSDIGARGDTQYFGPGTRLTVL.

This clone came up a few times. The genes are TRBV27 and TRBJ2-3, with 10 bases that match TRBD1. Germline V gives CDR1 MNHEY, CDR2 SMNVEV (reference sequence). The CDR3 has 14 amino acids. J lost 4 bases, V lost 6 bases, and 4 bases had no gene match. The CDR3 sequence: CASRGQGNSDTQYF. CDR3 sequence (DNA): TGTGCCAGCAGGGGACAGGGGAATTCAGATACGCAGTATTTT.

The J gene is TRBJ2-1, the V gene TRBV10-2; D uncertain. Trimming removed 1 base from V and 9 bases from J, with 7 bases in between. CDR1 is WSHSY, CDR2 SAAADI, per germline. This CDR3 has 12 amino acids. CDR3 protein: CASSEYKSEQFF. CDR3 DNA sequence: TGCGCCAGCAGTGAGTATAAGAGTGAGCAGTTCTTC.

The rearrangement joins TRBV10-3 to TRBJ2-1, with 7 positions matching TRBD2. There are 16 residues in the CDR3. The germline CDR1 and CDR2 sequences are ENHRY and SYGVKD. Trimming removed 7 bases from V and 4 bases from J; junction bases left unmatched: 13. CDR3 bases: TGTGCCATCAATCCGGTCGGGGGAGGGGTATACAATGAGCAGTTCTTC. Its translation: CAINPVGGGVYNEQFF.

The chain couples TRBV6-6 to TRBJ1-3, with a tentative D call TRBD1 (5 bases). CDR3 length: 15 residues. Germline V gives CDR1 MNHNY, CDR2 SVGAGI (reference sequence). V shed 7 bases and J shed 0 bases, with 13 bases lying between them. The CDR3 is CASTLTDLSGNTIYF. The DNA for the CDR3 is TGTGCCAGCACTTTGACAGACCTCTCTGGAAACACCATATATTTT.

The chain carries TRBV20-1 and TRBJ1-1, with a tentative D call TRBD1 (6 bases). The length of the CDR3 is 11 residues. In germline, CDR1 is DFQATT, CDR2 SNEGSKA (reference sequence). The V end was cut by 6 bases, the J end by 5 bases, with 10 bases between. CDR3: CSAWTETEAFF. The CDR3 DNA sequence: TGCAGTGCGTGGACAGAGACTGAAGCTTTCTTT.

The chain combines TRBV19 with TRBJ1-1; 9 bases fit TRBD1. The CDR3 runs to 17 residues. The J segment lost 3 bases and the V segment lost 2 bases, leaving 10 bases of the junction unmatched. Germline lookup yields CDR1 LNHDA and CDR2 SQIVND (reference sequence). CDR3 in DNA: TGTGCCAGTAGTATAACGGGGACAGGGTCCGGGGACACTGAAGCTTTCTTT. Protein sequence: CASSITGTGSGDTEAFF.

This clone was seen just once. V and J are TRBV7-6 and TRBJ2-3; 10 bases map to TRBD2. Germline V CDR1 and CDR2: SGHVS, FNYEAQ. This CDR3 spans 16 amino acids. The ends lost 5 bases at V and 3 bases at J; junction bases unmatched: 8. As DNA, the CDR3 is TGTGCCAGCAGCCCTCTAGCGGGAGTTGTAACAGATACGCAGTATTTT. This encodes CASSPLAGVVTDTQYF.

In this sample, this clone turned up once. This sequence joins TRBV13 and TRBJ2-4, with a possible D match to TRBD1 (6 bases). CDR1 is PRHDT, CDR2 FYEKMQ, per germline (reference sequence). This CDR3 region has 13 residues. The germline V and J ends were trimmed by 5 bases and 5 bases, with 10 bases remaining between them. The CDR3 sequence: CASSGGAQNIQYF. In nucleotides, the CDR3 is TGTGCCAGCAGCGGGGGCGCTCAAAACATTCAGTACTTC.

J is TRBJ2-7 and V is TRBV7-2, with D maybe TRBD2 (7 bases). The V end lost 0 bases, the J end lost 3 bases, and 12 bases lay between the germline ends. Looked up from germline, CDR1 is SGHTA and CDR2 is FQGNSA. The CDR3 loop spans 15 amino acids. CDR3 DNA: TGTGCCAGCAGCTTAGCGGGGGGGCCATACTACGAGCAGTACTTC. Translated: CASSLAGGPYYEQYF.

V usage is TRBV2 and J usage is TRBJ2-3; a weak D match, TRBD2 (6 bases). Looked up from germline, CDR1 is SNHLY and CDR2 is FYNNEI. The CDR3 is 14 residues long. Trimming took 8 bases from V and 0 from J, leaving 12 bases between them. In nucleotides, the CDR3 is TGTGCCAGCTTGGCTAGCGCTAGCACAGATACGCAGTATTTT. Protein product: CASLASASTDTQYF.

CDR3 region: CASQAREEQPQHF. The CDR3 DNA sequence: TGTGCCAGCCAAGCCCGGGAGGAACAGCCCCAGCATTTT. The genes are TRBV19 and TRBJ1-5, with no clear D. This CDR3 region has 13 residues. From germline, CDR1 is LNHDA and CDR2 SQIVND (reference sequence). The germline V and J ends were trimmed by 9 bases and 7 bases, with 16 bases remaining between them. Full variable domain (outside the CDR3, taken from reference TRBV19 and TRBJ1-5): DGGITQSPKYLFRKEGQNVTLSCEQNLNHDAMYWYRQDPGQGLRLIYYSQIVNDFQKGDIAEGYSVSREKKESFPLTVTSAQKNPTAFYLCASQAREEQPQHFGDGTRLSIL.

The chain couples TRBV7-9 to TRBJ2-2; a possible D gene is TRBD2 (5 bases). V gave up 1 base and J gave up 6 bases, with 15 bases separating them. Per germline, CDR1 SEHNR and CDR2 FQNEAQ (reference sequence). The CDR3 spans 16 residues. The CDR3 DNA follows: TGTGCCAGCAGCTTAGTAGGTTGGACTCGGGCCGGGGAGCTGTTTTTT. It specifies CASSLVGWTRAGELFF.

CDR3 bases: TGTGCCAGCAGCACAGGGGTGGACACCATATATTTT. It yields the protein CASSTGVDTIYF. The chain joins TRBV7-9 to TRBJ1-3, with 7 bases lining up with TRBD1. The CDR3 spans 12 residues. V shed 5 bases and J 8 bases; nucleotides not matched to a gene: 3. The germline CDR1 and CDR2 sequences are SEHNR and FQNEAQ (reference sequence).

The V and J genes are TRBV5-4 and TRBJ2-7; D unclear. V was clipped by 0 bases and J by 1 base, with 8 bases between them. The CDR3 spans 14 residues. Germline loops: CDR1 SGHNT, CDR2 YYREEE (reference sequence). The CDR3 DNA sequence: TGTGCCAGCAGCTTGGACCGGAGATCCTACGAGCAGTACTTC. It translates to CASSLDRRSYEQYF.

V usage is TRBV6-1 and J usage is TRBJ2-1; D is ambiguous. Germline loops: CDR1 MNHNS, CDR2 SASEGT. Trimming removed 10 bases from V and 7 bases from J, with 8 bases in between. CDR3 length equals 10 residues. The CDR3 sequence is CAIWANEQFF. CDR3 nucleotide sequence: TGTGCCATATGGGCTAATGAGCAGTTCTTC.

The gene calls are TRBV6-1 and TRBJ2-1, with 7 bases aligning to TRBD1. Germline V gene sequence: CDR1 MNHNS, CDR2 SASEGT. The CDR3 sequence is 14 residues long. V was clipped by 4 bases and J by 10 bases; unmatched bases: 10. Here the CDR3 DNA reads TGTGCCAGCAGTGGTTTGGGCAGGGGGACGGAGCAGTTCTTC. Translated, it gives CASSGLGRGTEQFF.

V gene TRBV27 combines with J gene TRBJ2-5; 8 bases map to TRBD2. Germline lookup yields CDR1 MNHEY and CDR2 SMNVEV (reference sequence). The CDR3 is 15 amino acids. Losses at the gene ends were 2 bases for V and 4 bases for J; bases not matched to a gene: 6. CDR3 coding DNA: TGTGCCAGCAGTTTAGACGGGAGGGCCCCAGAGACCCAGTACTTC. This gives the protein CASSLDGRAPETQYF.